A single sample is the source of the 2 T cell receptor beta chains below, sequenced in a study of response to subunit inactivated influenza vaccine. Each CDR3 protein is one row after TCRdb ran MiXCR on the RT-PCR reads. The data show 150,000 or so distinct CDR3 sequences, with approximately 11% seen just once and under 40% held by the top ten. The sample was CD8+ T cells sorted from PBMCs, taken about 23 months after vaccination. The receptors come from a man aged 50 to 69 who received an inactivated influenza vaccine.

This clonotype was seen repeatedly, ten times or more. CDR3 DNA sequence: TGTGCCAGCAGTTCAGCCCCGGGGGGGAACACCGGGGAGCTGTTTTTT. Amino acid sequence: CASSSAPGGNTGELFF. The chain combines TRBV27 with TRBJ2-2; 7 bases are a match to TRBD2. The V gene end was trimmed by 4 bases and the J gene end by 1 base; junction bases not matched to a gene: 6. The germline CDR1 and CDR2 sequences are MNHEY and SMNVEV (reference sequence). The CDR3 has 16 residues.

This clonotype has at least ten counts. The chain combines TRBV7-9 with TRBJ1-4; D ambiguous. The CDR3 sequence is 13 residues long. V shed 2 bases and J shed 4 bases, with 5 bases lying between them. The germline CDR1 and CDR2 sequences are SEHNR and FQNEAQ (reference sequence). The CDR3 loop is CASSLSLNEKLFF. CDR3 coding DNA: TGTGCCAGCAGCTTAAGTCTTAATGAAAAACTGTTTTTT.